Following are 12 T cell receptor beta chains from one sample sequenced in a study of blood T cell repertoires in COVID-19. This table comes from immunoSEQ multiplex PCR, and its TCRdb copy is limited to in-frame clones, with some not included. The sample lists over 75,000 clones, roughly 78% occurring once. Specimen: peripheral blood. These receptors came from a woman aged 80 or over with acute or convalescent COVID-19.

The chain recombines TRBV27 with TRBJ2-1, with D hard to call. In germline, CDR1 is MNHEY, CDR2 SMNVEV (reference sequence). The CDR3 is made up of 15 amino acids. V lost 5 bases, J lost 6 bases, and 17 bases lay in between. The DNA for the CDR3 is TGTGCCAGCAGTCCTCGCAGCATAGCACGCAATGAGCAGTTCTTC. Translation: CASSPRSIARNEQFF.

This rearrangement joins TRBV6-5 to TRBJ1-1; a weak D match, TRBD1 (5 bases). Per germline, CDR1 MNHEY and CDR2 SVGAGI. Trimming took off 6 bases at V and 6 bases at J, with 11 bases between the two ends. The length of the CDR3 is 12 residues. CDR3 region: CASRTGDSEAFF. In DNA form, the CDR3 reads TGTGCCAGCAGAACGGGGGATTCTGAAGCTTTCTTT.

This clone has only a few counts. The rearrangement links TRBV5-1 to TRBJ2-1; a weak D match, TRBD1 (5 bases). Germline CDR1 and CDR2: SGHRS and YFSETQ. This CDR3 is built from 15 residues. V dropped 5 bases and J dropped 4 bases, with 16 bases sitting between them. Here the CDR3 reads CASRQDGSRYNEQFF. The CDR3 nucleotides are TGCGCCAGCAGACAGGATGGTAGCAGGTACAATGAGCAGTTCTTC.

V and J are TRBV16 and TRBJ2-3; TRBD2 agrees at 7 bases. This CDR3 is built from 14 residues. The V segment lost 4 bases and the J segment 15 bases; nucleotides outside the gene matches: 16. CDR1 and CDR2 (germline): KGHSY, FQNENV. The CDR3, as DNA: TGTGCCAGCAGCCTTACCCAGGCAGCGGGAATGGGATATTTT. Protein: CASSLTQAAGMGYF.

V usage is TRBV28 and J usage is TRBJ1-5; 9 bases align to TRBD1. Per germline, CDR1 MDHEN and CDR2 SYDVKM. This CDR3 comprises 13 residues. Germline trimming cut 7 bases from V and 7 bases from J; bases unmatched to any gene: 5. CDR3 protein: CASTGQGGQPQHF. The CDR3 coding sequence is TGTGCCAGCACGGGACAGGGAGGGCAGCCCCAGCATTTT.

V and J are TRBV7-2 and TRBJ2-5; 11 bases line up with TRBD1. The V segment lost 1 base and the J segment 5 bases; nucleotides outside the gene matches: 6. Germline assignment: CDR1 SGHTA and CDR2 FQGNSA. This CDR3 is built from 16 residues. The CDR3 sequence: CASSLVRTGGRETQYF. The CDR3, as DNA: TGTGCCAGCAGCTTAGTCCGGACAGGGGGCAGGGAGACCCAGTACTTC. Variable domain in full (rest from reference TRBV7-2 and TRBJ2-5): GAGVSQSPSNKVTEKGKDVELRCDPISGHTALYWYRQSLGQGLEFLIYFQGNSAPDKSGLPSDRFSAERTGGSVSTLTIQRTQQEDSAVYLCASSLVRTGGRETQYFGPGTRLLVL.

The chain carries TRBV27 and TRBJ2-1; 15 nucleotides align to TRBD2. The CDR3 has 23 residues. Germline values: CDR1 MNHEY, CDR2 SMNVEV (reference sequence). With 2 bases clipped from V and 7 bases from J, the junction kept 24 bases outside the gene matches. The CDR3 sequence: CASSLPRTGGWTSGRAISNEQFF. DNA for the CDR3: TGTGCCAGCAGTTTACCCCGGACAGGGGGGTGGACTAGCGGGAGGGCCATAAGTAATGAGCAGTTCTTC.

As regards this clone: The sample contains more than one DNA sequence encoding this CDR3. The chain couples TRBV3-1 (or the pseudogene TRBV3-2) to TRBJ1-1, with D perhaps matching TRBD1 (5 bases). This CDR3 region has 14 residues. Germline CDR1 reads LGHDT; CDR2 reads YNNKEL (reference sequence). The V end was cut by 2 bases, the J end by 1 base, with 8 bases between. CDR3 sequence: CASSQLQGNTEAFF. Here the CDR3 DNA reads TGTGCCAGCAGCCAACTTCAGGGGAACACTGAAGCTTTCTTT.

The genes are TRBV7-2 and TRBJ2-3; D may be TRBD2 (6 bases). The germline V gene encodes CDR1 SGHTA and CDR2 FQGNSA. Trimming shortened V by 5 bases and J by 3 bases, and 15 bases separated the two germline ends. The CDR3 runs 15 residues. The CDR3 sequence: CASSQFGGPTDTQYF. The CDR3 DNA reads as TGTGCCAGCAGCCAATTCGGAGGGCCGACAGATACGCAGTATTTT.

V gene TRBV5-1 combines with J gene TRBJ2-5, with TRBD1 identical over 10 bases. The CDR3 is 14 amino acids. With V trimmed by 4 bases and J by 5 bases, 5 bases remained unmatched. Germline V gene sequence: CDR1 SGHRS, CDR2 YFSETQ. CDR3: CASSPGTGVETQYF. The DNA of the CDR3 is TGCGCCAGCAGCCCAGGGACAGGGGTTGAGACCCAGTACTTC.

The chain joins TRBV27 to TRBJ2-7, with D possibly matching TRBD2 (5 bases). V was clipped by 0 bases and J by 7 bases, with 13 bases between them. There are 14 residues in the CDR3. CDR1 is MNHEY and CDR2 is SMNVEV in the germline V gene (reference sequence). This CDR3 reads CASSLSWSTGEQYF. CDR3 coding DNA: TGTGCCAGCAGTTTATCCTGGAGTACGGGGGAGCAGTACTTC.

The chain employs TRBV5-6 and TRBJ2-5; 11 nucleotides align to TRBD1. The CDR3 covers 17 residues. Trimming at V came to 0 bases and at J to 0 bases, leaving 4 bases not matched to a gene. In germline, CDR1 is SGHDT, CDR2 YYEEEE. The CDR3 loop is CASSLVGQGGYQETQYF. In nucleotides, the CDR3 is TGTGCCAGCAGCTTGGTGGGACAGGGGGGCTACCAAGAGACCCAGTACTTC.